The 9 T cell receptor beta chains below were found in one sample sequenced in a study of T cells of healthy individuals. TCRdb redid the calling of the 5' RACE reads with MiXCR, one entry per CDR3 protein. Here the sample spans around 53,000 distinct CDR3 sequences, roughly 15% being singletons. All receptors come from a human donor in good health.

This clonotype was recorded many times. The J gene is TRBJ2-3, the V gene TRBV10-2, with 7 bases that match TRBD2. V shed 5 bases, J shed 6 bases, and the junction held 11 bases outside the gene matches. Germline V gene sequence: CDR1 WSHSY, CDR2 SAAADI. The CDR3 is 15 amino acids. CDR3 in DNA: TGCGCCAGCAGTTTGGGCCTAGCGGTATCCGATACGCAGTATTTT. Protein: CASSLGLAVSDTQYF.

This clonotype was counted many times. The chain joins TRBV6-6 to TRBJ2-3; perhaps TRBD2 as D (6 bases). The CDR3 extends over 15 amino acids. Germline V gene lookup returns CDR1 MNHNY and CDR2 SVGAGI (reference sequence). V was shortened by 5 bases and J by 0 bases, with 12 bases between the two germline ends. DNA for the CDR3: TGTGCCAGCAGTCGCAGCGGGTCTAGCACAGATACGCAGTATTTT. Protein: CASSRSGSSTDTQYF.

This clonotype turned up a few times. J is TRBJ2-6 and V is TRBV30; D perhaps matches TRBD1 (6 bases). Between the trimmed V and J ends, which lost 1 base and 0 bases, there was a span of 16 bases. Germline lookup yields CDR1 GTSNPN and CDR2 SVGIG (reference sequence). CDR3 length equals 18 residues. CDR3: CAWSGDIGPYSGANVLTF. Written as DNA, the CDR3 is TGTGCCTGGAGTGGGGACATAGGGCCATACTCTGGGGCCAACGTCCTGACTTTC.

Ten or more counts support this clonotype. V is TRBV7-2 and J is TRBJ1-3; D not resolved. V was cut by 2 bases and J by 0 bases, with 8 bases left in between. This CDR3 is built from 15 residues. Germline loops: CDR1 SGHTA, CDR2 FQGNSA. CDR3 DNA sequence: TGTGCCAGCAGCTTAAACGGAGACTCTGGAAACACCATATATTTT. Translation: CASSLNGDSGNTIYF.

The gene calls are TRBV20-1 and TRBJ1-1; 10 bases agree with TRBD1. Per the germline V gene, CDR1 is DFQATT and CDR2 is SNEGSKA (reference sequence). The V and J ends lost 5 bases and 3 bases, in that order; junction bases with no gene match: 3. CDR3 length: 13 residues. The CDR3 DNA follows: TGCAGTGCTCAGGGACAGGGGTACACTGAAGCTTTCTTT. Its translation: CSAQGQGYTEAFF.

V usage is TRBV14 and J usage is TRBJ2-5; D unclear. Trimming pared 1 base from V and 6 bases from J, leaving 6 bases between. This CDR3 region has 12 residues. Germline lookup yields CDR1 SGHDN and CDR2 FVKESK. The CDR3 DNA reads as TGTGCCAGCAGCCAAGCCACTAAGACCCAGTACTTC. Amino acids: CASSQATKTQYF.

This clonotype was seen ten or more times. This chain links TRBV6-2 or TRBV6-3 with TRBJ1-5; D perhaps matches TRBD1 (6 bases). Per the germline V gene, CDR1 is MNHEY and CDR2 is SVGEGT. Deletions cut 5 bases from V and 11 bases from J, with 22 bases between. This CDR3 comprises 15 residues. Written as DNA, the CDR3 is TGTGCCAGCAGTGAAATCCCGGACAGCCATACGGCCCAGCATTTT. Translating it yields CASSEIPDSHTAQHF.

This clonotype was picked up many times. This chain uses TRBV7-2 with TRBJ2-7; maybe TRBD2 (7 bases). CDR3 length: 17 residues. Trimming shortened V by 1 base and J by 1 base, and 17 bases separated the two germline ends. Germline CDR1 reads SGHTA; CDR2 reads FQGNSA. CDR3 region: CASSLEPTGGMSYEQYF. The CDR3 DNA reads as TGTGCCAGCAGCTTAGAACCCACGGGGGGCATGTCCTACGAGCAGTACTTC.

This clonotype was recorded at least ten times. The V call is TRBV24-1, the J call TRBJ1-1; D is perhaps TRBD1 (5 bases). Germline loops: CDR1 KGHDR, CDR2 SFDVKD. The CDR3 totals 13 residues. Trimming pared 9 bases from V and 4 bases from J, leaving 14 bases between. The CDR3 DNA is TGTGCCACCCGGGGGGGGGTCGGCACTGAAGCTTTCTTT. Protein sequence: CATRGGVGTEAFF.